One sample yielded the 22 T cell receptor beta chains listed below, sequenced in a study of T cells in tuberculosis. Assay used: immunoSEQ multiplex PCR; TCRdb lists only in-frame clones, some missing. The sample consists of 38,000 or so clones, 95% of them appearing once. The material sequenced was PBMCs. These receptors came from a donor aged 5-35 years with latent tuberculosis or without tuberculosis infection.

This sequence joins TRBV7-8 and TRBJ1-2; D uncertain. Per the germline V gene, CDR1 is SGHVS and CDR2 is FQNEAQ. V was shortened by 1 base and J by 6 bases, with 6 bases between the two germline ends. The CDR3 contains 12 residues. CDR3 region: CASSLDEDGYTF. Here the CDR3 DNA reads TGTGCCAGCAGCTTAGACGAGGATGGCTACACCTTC.

The CDR3 is CASSLVGQVGEAFF. As DNA, the CDR3 is TGTGCCAGCAGCTTAGTGGGGCAGGTCGGTGAAGCTTTCTTT. This chain joins TRBV11-2 and TRBJ1-1, with TRBD1 as a possible D gene (5 bases). The germline V gene encodes CDR1 SGHAT and CDR2 FQNNGV. The germline V and J ends were trimmed by 1 base and 7 bases, with 13 bases remaining between them. The CDR3 has 14 amino acids.

J is TRBJ2-5 and V is TRBV18; TRBD1 might be the D (6 bases). Trimming pared 2 bases from V and 2 bases from J, leaving 12 bases between. Germline CDR1 reads KGHSH; CDR2 reads LQKENI. The CDR3 length is 15 residues. The CDR3 protein is CASSPTHQGQETQYF. The CDR3 DNA is TGTGCCAGCTCACCAACGCACCAGGGGCAAGAGACCCAGTACTTC.

The chain is built from TRBV2 and TRBJ1-2; TRBD1 agrees at 9 bases. CDR1 and CDR2 (germline): SNHLY, FYNNEI. The trim removed 6 bases at V and 2 bases at J, leaving 4 bases unmatched. The CDR3 has 14 residues. CDR3 loop: CASRDRGRNYGYTF. The CDR3 region has the DNA TGTGCCAGCAGAGACAGGGGGAGAAACTATGGCTACACCTTC.

This clone has only one observation. The chain joins TRBV30 to TRBJ1-1; D uncertain. Germline assignment: CDR1 GTSNPN and CDR2 SVGIG (reference sequence). Trimming took 5 bases from V and 2 from J, leaving 3 bases between them. The CDR3 has 10 residues. The CDR3 reads CAWLNTEAFF. CDR3 in DNA: TGTGCCTGGCTAAACACTGAAGCTTTCTTT.

V gene TRBV25-1 combines with J gene TRBJ2-1, with 12 bases lining up with TRBD2. Germline CDR1 reads MGHDK; CDR2 reads SYGVNS. The CDR3 contains 14 residues. The junction had 2 bases not matched to a gene; V was cut back by 7 bases and J by 4 bases. CDR3 DNA sequence: TGTGCCAGCACTAGCGGGGGGGTTTACAATGAGCAGTTCTTC. Protein product: CASTSGGVYNEQFF.

The V and J genes are TRBV29-1 and TRBJ2-7; TRBD1 matches 8 bases. CDR3 length: 13 residues. Trimming cost V 6 bases and J 6 bases; bases outside gene matches: 10. Germline values: CDR1 SQVTM, CDR2 ANQGSEA. The CDR3 loop reads CSVIQGGIREQYF. CDR3 DNA sequence: TGCAGCGTGATACAGGGGGGTATTCGCGAGCAGTACTTC.

The chain carries TRBV4-1 and TRBJ2-1; 9 bases are a match to TRBD1. In germline, CDR1 is MGHRA, CDR2 YSYEKL. The CDR3 length is 15 residues. The V and J ends lost 5 bases and 3 bases, in that order; junction bases with no gene match: 5. The CDR3 sequence is CASSGRDRVYNEQFF. In DNA, the CDR3 is TGCGCCAGCAGCGGTAGGGACAGGGTCTACAATGAGCAGTTCTTC.

The V gene is TRBV27, the J gene TRBJ1-4, with D unresolved. Germline loops: CDR1 MNHEY, CDR2 SMNVEV (reference sequence). The CDR3 contains 13 residues. V shed 10 bases and J shed 4 bases, with 13 bases lying between them. In DNA, the CDR3 is TGTGCCACCCGGACTGTCTATAATGAAAAACTGTTTTTT. Translated: CATRTVYNEKLFF.

This chain uses TRBV25-1 with TRBJ2-7, with 9 bases identical to TRBD1. This CDR3 contains 15 residues. Germline V CDR1 and CDR2: MGHDK, SYGVNS. V lost 8 bases and J lost 1; bases outside the gene matches: 9. The CDR3 spells CASEGPGQGSYEQYF. The CDR3, as DNA: TGTGCCAGCGAAGGTCCGGGACAGGGTTCCTACGAGCAGTACTTC.

The sample holds one count of this clone. The chain recombines TRBV5-1 with TRBJ2-1, with D possibly matching TRBD1 (6 bases). V lost 4 bases and J 9 bases, leaving 17 bases between the germline ends. Looked up from germline, CDR1 is SGHRS and CDR2 is YFSETQ. CDR3 size: 14 residues. CDR3 sequence reads: CASSRDTDRGEQFF. The CDR3 nucleotides are TGCGCCAGCAGCAGGGACACCGATCGGGGTGAGCAGTTCTTC.

V is TRBV11-2 and J is TRBJ1-2; 7 bases are a match to TRBD1. Unmatched junction bases numbered 17, after V lost 6 bases and J lost 7 bases. CDR3 length equals 16 residues. The germline V gene has CDR1 SGHAT and CDR2 FQNNGV. The CDR3: CASSQHSIQGMSGYTF. The DNA for the CDR3 is TGTGCCAGCAGTCAACATTCTATACAGGGGATGAGTGGCTACACCTTC.

The rearrangement uses TRBV5-1 and TRBJ1-3; TRBD1 matches 8 bases. This CDR3 spans 15 amino acids. Germline CDR1 is SGHRS and CDR2 is YFSETQ. The J segment lost 2 bases and the V segment lost 4 bases, leaving 5 bases of the junction unmatched. The CDR3 DNA reads TGCGCCAGCAGCAGAGAGACAGGGGCTGGAAACACCATATATTTT. Translated: CASSRETGAGNTIYF.

The gene calls are TRBV9 and TRBJ1-1; D remains unclear. The germline gives CDR1 SGDLS, CDR2 YYNGEE. V was cut by 4 bases and J by 11 bases, with 15 bases left in between. The CDR3 extends over 12 amino acids. This chain's CDR3 is CASSRWGAGAFF. The CDR3 DNA is TGTGCCAGCAGCCGGTGGGGAGCGGGGGCTTTCTTT. Looking up the rest from reference TRBV9 and TRBJ1-1 gives the full variable domain: DSGVTQTPKHLITATGQRVTLRCSPRSGDLSVYWYQQSLDQGLQFLIQYYNGEERAKGNILERFSAQQFPDLHSELNLSSLELGDSALYFCASSRWGAGAFFGQGTRLTVV.

This rearrangement joins TRBV5-1 to TRBJ1-1; a possible D gene is TRBD1 (5 bases). The CDR3 has 14 amino acids. V shed 2 bases and J shed 0 bases, with 8 bases lying between them. The germline V gene encodes CDR1 SGHRS and CDR2 YFSETQ. The CDR3 region has the DNA TGCGCCAGCAGCTTTTCAGGGATGAACACTGAAGCTTTCTTT. This translates into CASSFSGMNTEAFF.

The chain uses TRBV19 and TRBJ2-3, with TRBD2 identical over 10 bases. The trim removed 3 bases at V and 6 bases at J, leaving 9 bases unmatched. CDR3 size: 16 residues. Germline V gene data show CDR1 as LNHDA and CDR2 as SQIVND (reference sequence). The chain's CDR3 is CASSIRASGGSDTQYF. DNA of the CDR3: TGTGCCAGTAGTATTAGGGCTAGCGGGGGTTCGGATACGCAGTATTTT.

The V call is TRBV7-9, the J call TRBJ1-2; TRBD1 matches at 8 bases. CDR1 and CDR2 from the germline V gene are SEHNR and FQNEAQ (reference sequence). The CDR3 contains 13 residues. Unmatched junction bases numbered 3, after V lost 5 bases and J lost 4 bases. CDR3 region: CASSRGQGYGYTF. CDR3 DNA: TGTGCCAGCAGCCGCGGACAGGGCTATGGCTACACCTTC.

This clone was counted a single time. The V and J genes are TRBV5-5 and TRBJ1-3; D not resolved. Per germline, CDR1 SGHKS and CDR2 YYEKEE (reference sequence). The ends were cut back, 0 bases at V and 8 bases at J, with 15 bases in the middle. The CDR3 runs 15 residues. The CDR3 DNA sequence: TGTGCCAGCAGCTTGGCCCCGAGGGATTGGGACACCATATATTTT. This gives the protein CASSLAPRDWDTIYF.

For this clone: The sample contains more than one DNA sequence encoding this CDR3. The chain employs TRBV30 and TRBJ2-5, with a possible D match to TRBD1 (5 bases). Germline V lookup: CDR1 GTSNPN, CDR2 SVGIG (reference sequence). V lost 1 base and J lost 2, with 8 bases in between. The CDR3 sequence is 13 residues long. CDR3 region: CAWSGGLQETQYF. CDR3 in DNA: TGTGCCTGGAGTGGGGGCCTTCAAGAGACCCAGTACTTC.

This rearrangement joins TRBV19 to TRBJ1-6; 9 nucleotides match TRBD1. The trim removed 6 bases at V and 9 bases at J, leaving 12 bases unmatched. Germline V gene lookup returns CDR1 LNHDA and CDR2 SQIVND (reference sequence). The CDR3 contains 16 residues. The CDR3 is CASSKQIGQGSSPLHF. The CDR3 region has the DNA TGTGCCAGTAGCAAACAAATCGGACAGGGGAGTTCACCCCTCCACTTT.

The chain links TRBV13 to TRBJ2-7, with D possibly being TRBD1 (6 bases). Trimming left V 6 bases short and J 3 bases short, with 15 bases between. Germline values: CDR1 PRHDT, CDR2 FYEKMQ (reference sequence). CDR3 size: 14 residues. This CDR3 is CASRGHPLNYEQYF. DNA of the CDR3: TGTGCCAGCAGGGGACACCCGCTAAACTACGAGCAGTACTTC.

V and J are TRBV6-6 and TRBJ2-3, with 8 bases fitting TRBD2. Germline loops: CDR1 MNHNY, CDR2 SVGAGI (reference sequence). With 7 bases clipped from V and 8 bases from J, the junction kept 11 bases outside the gene matches. The CDR3 spans 14 residues. The CDR3 spells CASTGGDLIGTQYF. DNA of the CDR3: TGTGCCAGCACCGGGGGGGACCTAATAGGTACGCAGTATTTT.